Each of the 26 T cell receptor beta chains below was sequenced from the same sample in a study of cytomegalovirus exposure and HLA in healthy donors. The PCR employed 60 Vbeta primers together with 13 Jbeta primers. Here immunoSEQ multiplex PCR was the method, and the copy in TCRdb shows in-frame clones only, minus some. This table holds more than 95,000 clones. The specimen sequenced was PBMCs. These receptors all come from a man aged 18 to 29 in good health and CMV-seronegative.

The chain has TRBV15 and TRBJ2-7; TRBD2 matches 9 bases. V lost 8 bases to trimming and J lost 3 bases; unmatched junction nucleotides: 8. Germline lookup yields CDR1 LNHNV and CDR2 YYDKDF (reference sequence). There are 14 residues in the CDR3. The CDR3 DNA sequence: TGTGCCACCGCAGTGGCTAGCGGGGTCTACGAGCAGTACTTC. It encodes CATAVASGVYEQYF.

The chain couples TRBV5-1 to TRBJ2-7, with a weak D call TRBD2 (6 bases). CDR3 length equals 13 residues. Trimming removed 4 bases at V and 3 bases at J, with 11 bases between. The V gene's germline CDR1 is SGHRS and CDR2 YFSETQ. CDR3 sequence (DNA): TGCGCCAGCAGCCGGGACTCTATCTACGAGCAGTACTTC. Amino acids: CASSRDSIYEQYF.

The chain is built from TRBV5-1 and TRBJ1-1, with 8 nucleotides matching TRBD1. Germline CDR1 and CDR2: SGHRS and YFSETQ. V dropped 7 bases and J dropped 11; count of bases not matched to a gene: 13. The CDR3 is 13 amino acids. In DNA, the CDR3 is TGCGCCAGCGTTGCGGGGACAGGAGGTATGGCTTTCTTT. Its protein product is CASVAGTGGMAFF.

The chain combines TRBV11-2 with TRBJ2-3; 9 bases line up with TRBD2. Germline V gene lookup returns CDR1 SGHAT and CDR2 FQNNGV. The trim removed 1 base at V and 2 bases at J, leaving 13 bases unmatched. The CDR3 loop spans 19 amino acids. CDR3 sequence: CASSLVRVGRGGITDTQYF. CDR3 nucleotide sequence: TGTGCCAGCAGCTTAGTCCGCGTTGGGCGGGGGGGCATCACAGATACGCAGTATTTT.

The J gene is TRBJ2-7, the V gene TRBV29-1; 7 bases agree with TRBD2. From germline, CDR1 is SQVTM and CDR2 ANQGSEA. Trimming took 5 bases from V and 1 from J; bases not matched to a gene: 8. CDR3 length equals 14 residues. CDR3 bases: TGCAGCGTTTTGTGGGAGGGCCAATCCTACGAGCAGTACTTC. Amino acid sequence: CSVLWEGQSYEQYF.

On this clone: This sample includes further DNA sequences coding for the same CDR3. DNA of the CDR3: TGTGCCAGCTCACCGCCGGGCAATCAGCCCCAGCATTTT. Amino acid sequence: CASSPPGNQPQHF. This rearrangement joins TRBV18 to TRBJ1-5; D remains ambiguous. V shed 3 bases and J shed 2 bases, with 5 bases lying between them. The CDR3 contains 13 residues. Germline V gene sequence: CDR1 KGHSH, CDR2 LQKENI.

V is TRBV21-1 and J is TRBJ2-7; TRBD1, the table's D call, was not compared with the DNA. TRBV21-1 is recorded as a pseudogene. CDR3 length: 11 residues. CDR3 in amino acids: CASSPQLEQYF. CDR3 in DNA: TGTGCCAGCAGCCCCCAGTTGGAGCAGTACTTC.

This rearrangement joins TRBV5-1 to TRBJ1-2, with 7 bases that match TRBD1. CDR1 and CDR2 (germline): SGHRS, YFSETQ. Germline trimming cut 4 bases from V and 7 bases from J; bases unmatched to any gene: 4. The CDR3 is 12 amino acids. The chain's CDR3 is CASSVGQTGYTF. Written as DNA, the CDR3 is TGCGCCAGCAGCGTGGGACAGACTGGCTACACCTTC.

This chain joins TRBV6-5 and TRBJ2-3; D is undetermined. The CDR3 runs to 15 residues. CDR1 is MNHEY and CDR2 is SVGAGI in the germline V gene. V lost 4 bases to trimming and J lost 1 base, with 12 bases between them. CDR3 loop: CASSFRLTGTDTQYF. The CDR3 DNA follows: TGTGCCAGCAGTTTTCGACTCACCGGCACAGATACGCAGTATTTT.

The rearrangement uses TRBV10-3 and TRBJ1-1, with TRBD1 as a possible D gene (5 bases). Germline assignment: CDR1 ENHRY and CDR2 SYGVKD. With 11 bases removed from V and 0 bases from J, the gap between germline ends came to 16 bases. This CDR3 is built from 14 residues. CDR3 DNA sequence: TGTGCCGTAGGGGCGGGAGGTCTGAACACTGAAGCTTTCTTT. It is translated as CAVGAGGLNTEAFF.

The V call is TRBV30, the J call TRBJ2-6; 8 positions match TRBD2. This CDR3 spans 16 amino acids. Germline V gene lookup returns CDR1 GTSNPN and CDR2 SVGIG (reference sequence). J gave up 0 bases and V 0 bases, and 1 base lay outside the gene matches. In DNA form, the CDR3 reads TGTGCCTGGAGTGTCGGGGGGGTCTCTGGGGCCAACGTCCTGACTTTC. Its protein product is CAWSVGGVSGANVLTF. Variable domain in full (rest from reference TRBV30 and TRBJ2-6): SQTIHQWPATLVQPVGSPLSLECTVEGTSNPNLYWYRQAAGRGLQLLFYSVGIGQISSEVPQNLSASRPQDRQFILSSKKLLLSDSGFYLCAWSVGGVSGANVLTFGAGSRLTVL.

This chain connects TRBV18 to TRBJ1-1; 7 bases are shared with TRBD1. CDR3 size: 19 residues. CDR1 and CDR2 from the germline V gene are KGHSH and LQKENI. V dropped 6 bases and J dropped 4; count of bases not matched to a gene: 23. The CDR3 sequence: CASSPIFRQGIRKATEAFF. In DNA form, the CDR3 reads TGTGCCAGCTCCCCAATTTTCCGACAGGGAATAAGGAAGGCCACTGAAGCTTTCTTT.

The CDR3 here is CASSQTDRATSNEKLFF. In nucleotides, the CDR3 is TGTGCCAGCAGCCAAACGGACAGGGCCACTTCTAATGAAAAACTGTTTTTT. The chain has TRBV4-2 and TRBJ1-4; 8 bases are shared with TRBD1. V lost 2 bases to trimming and J lost 3 bases; unmatched junction nucleotides: 8. CDR1 and CDR2 from the germline V gene are LGHNA and YNFKEQ. This CDR3 has 17 residues.

The gene calls are TRBV7-2 and TRBJ2-3; 8 bases agree with TRBD2. Germline V CDR1 and CDR2: SGHTA, FQGNSA. The V and J ends lost 4 bases and 9 bases, in that order; junction bases with no gene match: 12. This CDR3 spans 15 amino acids. The CDR3 DNA reads as TGTGCCAGCAGCTCCGTAGCGGGGTCCGGAGTCACGCAGTATTTT. This gives the protein CASSSVAGSGVTQYF.

The chain employs TRBV28 and TRBJ2-7; 10 positions agree with TRBD2. The germline CDR1 and CDR2 sequences are MDHEN and SYDVKM. This CDR3 contains 16 residues. V shed 3 bases, J shed 4 bases, and the junction held 9 bases outside the gene matches. CDR3 sequence reads: CASSLTNGLAEYEQYF. CDR3 sequence (DNA): TGTGCCAGCAGTTTGACCAATGGACTAGCGGAATACGAGCAGTACTTC.

The chain employs TRBV29-1 and TRBJ2-5; D is ambiguous. Germline values: CDR1 SQVTM, CDR2 ANQGSEA. The CDR3 has 16 residues. Trimming removed 5 bases at V and 0 bases at J, with 19 bases between. CDR3: CSVFYEEFSNQETQYF. CDR3 nucleotide sequence: TGCAGCGTTTTCTATGAGGAATTCTCGAACCAAGAGACCCAGTACTTC. The whole variable domain, remainder taken from reference TRBV29-1 and TRBJ2-5, is SAVISQKPSRDICQRGTSLTIQCQVDSQVTMMFWYRQQPGQSLTLIATANQGSEATYESGFVIDKFPISRPNLTFSTLTVSNMSPEDSSIYLCSVFYEEFSNQETQYFGPGTRLLVL.

The chain recombines TRBV9 with TRBJ1-2; 12 nucleotides match TRBD1. The germline gives CDR1 SGDLS, CDR2 YYNGEE. J lost 4 bases, V lost 4 bases, and 14 bases had no gene match. This CDR3 has 18 amino acids. This CDR3 reads CASSPSTGTGGTSYGYTF. CDR3 nucleotide sequence: TGTGCCAGCAGCCCCTCAACGGGGACAGGGGGCACCAGCTATGGCTACACCTTC.

The chain has TRBV6-6 and TRBJ1-2, with D possibly TRBD1 on 6 matching bases. Deletions cut 4 bases from V and 6 bases from J, with 15 bases between. In germline, CDR1 is MNHNY, CDR2 SVGAGI (reference sequence). CDR3 size: 14 residues. The CDR3 DNA is TGTGCCAGCAGTTCGGGCCGGACAGTCGATGGCTACACCTTC. Protein: CASSSGRTVDGYTF.

The CDR3 bases are TGTGCCAGCAGACACGACAGGGCCATTAACTATGGCTACACCTTC. Its protein is CASRHDRAINYGYTF. The J gene is TRBJ1-2, the V gene TRBV6-5, with TRBD1 matching 7 bases. The germline V gene encodes CDR1 MNHEY and CDR2 SVGAGI. J gave up 1 base and V 6 bases, and 8 bases lay outside the gene matches. The CDR3 covers 15 residues.

V is TRBV2 and J is TRBJ2-7; D possibly corresponds to TRBD1 (6 bases). CDR1 is SNHLY, CDR2 FYNNEI, per germline. The CDR3 extends over 14 amino acids. The V end was cut by 6 bases, the J end by 2 bases, with 14 bases between. The CDR3 DNA reads TGTGCCAGCAGGGTGGGACAAATCACCTACGAGCAGTACTTC. Protein sequence: CASRVGQITYEQYF.

About this clone: An end of the junction differs from the germline gene, which may be a read error. The chain employs TRBV25-1 and TRBJ2-3; 7 nucleotides agree with TRBD1. The germline V gene encodes CDR1 MGHDK and CDR2 SYGVNS. This CDR3 region has 15 residues. CDR3 amino acids: CAGSEDRRSTDTQYF. In DNA, the CDR3 is TGTGCCGGCAGTGAGGACAGGCGAAGCACAGATACGCAGTATTTT.

CDR3 DNA sequence: TGTGCCAGCAGTTCCCCAAGGGAGACAGGCCGATTCTCCTACGAGCAGTACTTC. This gives the protein CASSSPRETGRFSYEQYF. The chain uses TRBV5-6 and TRBJ2-7; the D gene is possibly TRBD1 (6 bases). There are 18 residues in the CDR3. V shed 5 bases and J shed 0 bases, with 24 bases lying between them. Germline CDR1 reads SGHDT; CDR2 reads YYEEEE.

The chain employs TRBV30 and TRBJ2-7; no reliable D call. Trimming pared 4 bases from V and 4 bases from J, leaving 8 bases between. This CDR3 spans 11 amino acids. Germline assignment: CDR1 GTSNPN and CDR2 SVGIG (reference sequence). For the CDR3, the DNA is TGTGCCTGGATGGGCAAGTACGAGCAGTACTTC. Translated, it gives CAWMGKYEQYF.

J is TRBJ2-7 and V is TRBV10-1; 8 nucleotides match TRBD2. CDR1 WNHNN and CDR2 SYGVQD come from the germline V gene (reference sequence). The trim removed 5 bases at V and 5 bases at J, leaving 11 bases unmatched. This CDR3 has 15 amino acids. The CDR3 reads CASSKNERETNEQYF. The CDR3 DNA reads TGCGCCAGCAGTAAAAATGAGCGGGAGACTAACGAGCAGTACTTC.

V and J are TRBV4-1 and TRBJ2-5, with 7 bases fitting TRBD1. Germline V gives CDR1 MGHRA, CDR2 YSYEKL. V lost 4 bases to trimming and J lost 9 bases; unmatched junction nucleotides: 11. This CDR3 has 14 residues. The CDR3 DNA follows: TGCGCCAGCAGCCCAACGGGGACAGTGACGGCCCAGTACTTC. This encodes CASSPTGTVTAQYF.

The chain is built from TRBV18 and TRBJ2-1, with 8 nucleotides matching TRBD2. Unmatched junction bases numbered 6, after V lost 4 bases and J lost 7 bases. Germline loops: CDR1 KGHSH, CDR2 LQKENI. The CDR3 extends over 14 amino acids. In DNA form, the CDR3 reads TGTGCCAGCTCACTTGGACTAGCAGAGAATGAGCAGTTCTTC. As protein: CASSLGLAENEQFF.